The sequence of this TCR beta chain was determined in a study of T cells in Graves' hyperthyroidism and ophthalmopathy. Patients with uncontrolled infections, other autoimmune diseases, pregnancy or lactation were excluded. Every diagnosis used clinical symptoms, serum thyroxine and TRAb, thyroid ultrasound and orbital computed tomography. Whole-study results and caveats: Most thyroid clonotypes with frequency above 0.001 were detected in blood.

RNA transcripts served as the template for amplifying TCR beta CDR3 regions. Primed by the HTBI set, a first-round RT-PCR was run on the TCR CDR3. TCRdb reprocessed the multiplex PCR reads with MiXCR, giving one entry per CDR3 protein. The data contain 370,000 or so distinct CDR3 sequences, just under 25% of them singletons. The table lists this clonotype with a few counts. Its antigen is not known. Germline V gene lookup returns CDR1 SQVTM and CDR2 ANQGSEA. CDR3 size: 15 residues. V gave up 1 base and J gave up 3 bases; unmatched junction bases: 6. This chain connects TRBV29-1 to TRBJ2-1; 7 positions agree with TRBD1. Specimen: blood. The origin of this receptor is a man aged 45-60 years with Graves' hyperthyroidism. The CDR3 DNA sequence: TGCAGCGTTGAAGCCCCGGGACAGAACTACAATGAGCAGTTCTTC. Amino acids: CSVEAPGQNYNEQFF.